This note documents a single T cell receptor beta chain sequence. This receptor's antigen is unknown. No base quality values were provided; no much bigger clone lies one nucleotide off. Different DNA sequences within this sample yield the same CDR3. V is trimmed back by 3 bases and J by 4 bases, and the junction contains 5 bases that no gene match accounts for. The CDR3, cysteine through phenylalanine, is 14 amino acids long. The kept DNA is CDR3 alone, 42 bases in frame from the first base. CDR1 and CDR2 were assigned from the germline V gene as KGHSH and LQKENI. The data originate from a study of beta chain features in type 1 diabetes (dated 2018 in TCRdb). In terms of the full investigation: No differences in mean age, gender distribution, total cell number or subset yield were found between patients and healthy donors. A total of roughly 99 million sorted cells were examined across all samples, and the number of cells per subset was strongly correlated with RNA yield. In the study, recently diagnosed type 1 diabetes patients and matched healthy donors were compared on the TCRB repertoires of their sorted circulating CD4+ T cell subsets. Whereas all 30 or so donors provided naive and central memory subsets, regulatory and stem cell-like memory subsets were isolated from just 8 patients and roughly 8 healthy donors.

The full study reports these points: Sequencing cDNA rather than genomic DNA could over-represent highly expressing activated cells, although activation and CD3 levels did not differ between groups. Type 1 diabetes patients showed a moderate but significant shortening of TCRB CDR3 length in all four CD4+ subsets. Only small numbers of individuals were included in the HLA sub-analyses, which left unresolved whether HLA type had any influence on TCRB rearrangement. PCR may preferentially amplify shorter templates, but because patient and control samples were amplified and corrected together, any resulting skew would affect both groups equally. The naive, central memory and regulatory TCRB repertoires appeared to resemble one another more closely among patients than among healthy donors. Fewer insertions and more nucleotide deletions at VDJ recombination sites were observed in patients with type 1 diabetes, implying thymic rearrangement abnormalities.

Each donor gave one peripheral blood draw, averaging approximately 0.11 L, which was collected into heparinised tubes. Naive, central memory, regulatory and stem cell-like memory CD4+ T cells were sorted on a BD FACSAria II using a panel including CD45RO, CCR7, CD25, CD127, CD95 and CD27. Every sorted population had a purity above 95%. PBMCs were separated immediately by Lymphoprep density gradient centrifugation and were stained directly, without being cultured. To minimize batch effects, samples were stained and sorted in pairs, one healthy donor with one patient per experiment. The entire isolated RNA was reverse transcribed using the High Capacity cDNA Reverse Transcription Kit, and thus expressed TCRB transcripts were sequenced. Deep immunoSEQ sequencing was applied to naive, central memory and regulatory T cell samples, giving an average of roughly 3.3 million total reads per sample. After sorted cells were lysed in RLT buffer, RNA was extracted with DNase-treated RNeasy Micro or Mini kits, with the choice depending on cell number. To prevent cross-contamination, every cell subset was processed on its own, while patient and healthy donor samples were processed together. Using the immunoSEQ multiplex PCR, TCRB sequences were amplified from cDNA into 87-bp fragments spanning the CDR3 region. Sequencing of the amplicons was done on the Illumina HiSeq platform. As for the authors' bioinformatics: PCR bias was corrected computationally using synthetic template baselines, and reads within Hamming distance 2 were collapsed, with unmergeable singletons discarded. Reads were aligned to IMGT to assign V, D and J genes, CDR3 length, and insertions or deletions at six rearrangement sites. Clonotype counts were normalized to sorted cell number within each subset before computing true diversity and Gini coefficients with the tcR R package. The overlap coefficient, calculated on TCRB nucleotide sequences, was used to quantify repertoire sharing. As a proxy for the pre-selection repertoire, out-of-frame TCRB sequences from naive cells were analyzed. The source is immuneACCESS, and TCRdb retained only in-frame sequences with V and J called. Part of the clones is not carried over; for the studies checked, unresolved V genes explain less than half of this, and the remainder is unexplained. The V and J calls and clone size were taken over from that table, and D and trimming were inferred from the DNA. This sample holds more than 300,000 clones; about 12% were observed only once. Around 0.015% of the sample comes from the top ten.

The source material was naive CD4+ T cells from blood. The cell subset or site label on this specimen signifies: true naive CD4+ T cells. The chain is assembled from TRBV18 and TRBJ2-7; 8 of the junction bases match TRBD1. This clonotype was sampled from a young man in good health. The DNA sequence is TGTGCCAGCTCACCCGGACAGGGTCCATACGAGCAGTACTTC. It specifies CASSPGQGPYEQYF.